A selection of T cell receptor beta chains follows, all from one sample in a study of cytomegalovirus exposure and HLA in healthy donors. Profiled with immunoSEQ multiplex PCR; TCRdb holds only in-frame clones, not every one. The data contain approximately 92,000 clones, 81% of them singletons. The sample taken for sequencing was PBMCs. The receptors shown here come from a girl aged 2-10 years in good health and CMV-seropositive. Each CDR3 is given with its conserved first and last residue. Each record gives: J gene, D gene, V gene, clone size, CDR3 protein, CDR3 DNA. A D gene is named only where the DNA matches it firmly. Part of the rows lack a size; the others show once, few, many or a class for expanded clones.

J gene: TRBJ1-1
D gene: .
V gene: TRBV6-1
clone size: .
CDR3 protein: CASSLYDTNTEAFF
CDR3 DNA: TGTGCCAGCAGTCTCTACGACACGAACACTGAAGCTTTCTTT

J gene: TRBJ1-4
D gene: TRBD1
V gene: TRBV5-6
clone size: .
CDR3 protein: CASSPAGGPEKLFF
CDR3 DNA: TGTGCCAGCAGCCCCGCAGGGGGCCCCGAAAAACTGTTTTTT

J gene: TRBJ1-1
D gene: .
V gene: TRBV7-9
clone size: .
CDR3 protein: CASSLQGPNTEAFF
CDR3 DNA: TGTGCCAGCAGCTTACAGGGGCCGAACACTGAAGCTTTCTTT

J gene: TRBJ2-1
D gene: .
V gene: TRBV27
clone size: .
CDR3 protein: CASSLSGYDSLSYNEQFF
CDR3 DNA: TGTGCCAGCAGTTTATCTGGTTACGACAGCCTCTCCTACAATGAGCAGTTCTTC

J gene: TRBJ1-2
D gene: .
V gene: TRBV7-2
clone size: .
CDR3 protein: CASNTQQGDYGYTF
CDR3 DNA: TGTGCCAGCAATACCCAACAGGGCGACTATGGCTACACCTTC

J gene: TRBJ2-7
D gene: TRBD1
V gene: TRBV10-3
clone size: .
CDR3 protein: CAISGGQLEQYF
CDR3 DNA: TGTGCCATCAGTGGGGGACAGCTCGAGCAGTACTTC

J gene: TRBJ2-2
D gene: TRBD2
V gene: TRBV7-7
clone size: .
CDR3 protein: CASSPYPGRERLAGTGELFF
CDR3 DNA: TGTGCCAGCAGCCCGTATCCTGGGCGGGAGAGACTAGCGGGAACCGGGGAGCTGTTTTTT

J gene: TRBJ1-4
D gene: .
V gene: TRBV4-2
clone size: .
CDR3 protein: CASSQGSSRGSVGEKLFF
CDR3 DNA: TGTGCCAGCAGCCAAGGGTCGAGCCGGGGTTCCGTGGGCGAAAAACTGTTTTTT

J gene: TRBJ2-1
D gene: TRBD2
V gene: TRBV9
clone size: .
CDR3 protein: CASSQNSGRAINEQFF
CDR3 DNA: TGTGCCAGCAGTCAGAATAGCGGGAGGGCCATCAATGAGCAGTTCTTC

J gene: TRBJ2-3
D gene: .
V gene: TRBV2
clone size: .
CDR3 protein: CASSFIQTESDTQYF
CDR3 DNA: TGTGCCAGCAGTTTTATCCAAACCGAGTCAGATACGCAGTATTTT

J gene: TRBJ2-3
D gene: TRBD2
V gene: TRBV15
clone size: .
CDR3 protein: CATSPTYTGGADTQYF
CDR3 DNA: TGTGCCACCAGCCCCACCTACACGGGGGGGGCAGATACGCAGTATTTT

J gene: TRBJ1-4
D gene: .
V gene: TRBV6-4
clone size: .
CDR3 protein: CASSDLESPTNEKLFF
CDR3 DNA: TGTGCCAGCAGTGACCTAGAATCTCCAACTAATGAAAAACTGTTTTTT

J gene: TRBJ1-1
D gene: TRBD1
V gene: TRBV7-9
clone size: .
CDR3 protein: CASSAGTGRTEAFF
CDR3 DNA: TGTGCCAGCAGCGCCGGGACAGGGCGGACTGAAGCTTTCTTT

J gene: TRBJ2-1
D gene: TRBD2
V gene: TRBV5-1
clone size: .
CDR3 protein: CASSLSGREQFF
CDR3 DNA: TGCGCCAGCAGCCTTAGCGGGAGGGAGCAGTTCTTC

J gene: TRBJ2-7
D gene: TRBD2
V gene: TRBV30
clone size: .
CDR3 protein: CAWSTSPGTSGSYEQYF
CDR3 DNA: TGTGCCTGGAGTACCTCACCCGGGACTAGCGGGAGTTACGAGCAGTACTTC

J gene: TRBJ1-5
D gene: .
V gene: TRBV29-1
clone size: few
CDR3 protein: CSVGTDQPQHF
CDR3 DNA: TGCAGCGTTGGGACAGACCAGCCCCAGCATTTT

J gene: TRBJ2-5
D gene: .
V gene: TRBV5-1
clone size: .
CDR3 protein: CASSLAGTQETQYF
CDR3 DNA: TGCGCCAGCAGCTTGGCGGGAACCCAAGAGACCCAGTACTTC

J gene: TRBJ2-1
D gene: TRBD2
V gene: TRBV28
clone size: .
CDR3 protein: CASSSPREGLDEQFF
CDR3 DNA: TGTGCCAGCAGTTCCCCGCGGGAGGGTCTGGATGAGCAGTTCTTC

J gene: TRBJ2-5
D gene: TRBD2
V gene: TRBV28
clone size: .
CDR3 protein: CASSLNSGRAKETQYF
CDR3 DNA: TGTGCCAGCAGTTTAAATAGCGGGAGGGCCAAAGAGACCCAGTACTTC

J gene: TRBJ2-1
D gene: TRBD2
V gene: TRBV2
clone size: .
CDR3 protein: CASSRLAGGPTFEQFF
CDR3 DNA: TGTGCCAGCAGTCGATTAGCGGGAGGGCCTACCTTTGAGCAGTTCTTC

J gene: TRBJ1-4
D gene: TRBD1
V gene: TRBV30
clone size: once
CDR3 protein: CAWRAGGAGREKLFF
CDR3 DNA: TGTGCCTGGAGGGCAGGGGGCGCTGGGAGGGAAAAACTGTTTTTT

J gene: TRBJ2-7
D gene: .
V gene: TRBV27
clone size: .
CDR3 protein: CASSLRQGGYEQYF
CDR3 DNA: TGTGCCAGCAGCCTGAGACAGGGAGGATACGAGCAGTACTTC

J gene: TRBJ1-1
D gene: .
V gene: TRBV6-5
clone size: .
CDR3 protein: CASSYLAGPLAFF
CDR3 DNA: TGTGCCAGCAGTTACTTGGCAGGGCCTTTGGCTTTCTTT

J gene: TRBJ2-1
D gene: TRBD2
V gene: TRBV2
clone size: .
CDR3 protein: CASSSLAGLSVDEQFF
CDR3 DNA: TGTGCCAGCAGTTCCCTAGCGGGACTGTCGGTTGATGAGCAGTTCTTC

J gene: TRBJ2-1
D gene: .
V gene: TRBV5-1
clone size: .
CDR3 protein: CASKPRGINEQFF
CDR3 DNA: TGCGCCAGCAAACCCCGCGGAATCAATGAGCAGTTCTTC

J gene: TRBJ1-1
D gene: .
V gene: TRBV7-9
clone size: .
CDR3 protein: CASSLDGRGGEAFF
CDR3 DNA: TGTGCCAGCAGCTTAGATGGTAGGGGAGGAGAAGCTTTCTTT

J gene: TRBJ1-1
D gene: .
V gene: TRBV5-4
clone size: once
CDR3 protein: CASTSFPGGEDTEAFF
CDR3 DNA: TGTGCCAGCACCTCCTTCCCGGGGGGTGAGGACACTGAAGCTTTCTTT

J gene: TRBJ1-5
D gene: .
V gene: TRBV27
clone size: .
CDR3 protein: CASSWGSLRQPQHF
CDR3 DNA: TGTGCCAGCAGTTGGGGCAGCCTCAGGCAGCCCCAGCATTTT

J gene: TRBJ2-5
D gene: .
V gene: TRBV15
clone size: .
CDR3 protein: CATSRDPYQETQYF
CDR3 DNA: TGTGCCACCAGCAGAGATCCGTACCAAGAGACCCAGTACTTC

J gene: TRBJ1-1
D gene: .
V gene: TRBV6-5
clone size: .
CDR3 protein: CASSYSGTGSTEAFF
CDR3 DNA: TGTGCCAGCAGTTACTCGGGAACAGGATCCACTGAAGCTTTCTTT

J gene: TRBJ2-1
D gene: .
V gene: TRBV6-1
clone size: few
CDR3 protein: CASSPHSSYNEQFF
CDR3 DNA: TGTGCCAGCAGTCCGCATAGCTCCTACAATGAGCAGTTCTTC

J gene: TRBJ1-3
D gene: TRBD1
V gene: TRBV29-1
clone size: .
CDR3 protein: CSARDRDYGNTIYF
CDR3 DNA: TGCAGCGCGAGGGACAGGGATTATGGAAACACCATATATTTT